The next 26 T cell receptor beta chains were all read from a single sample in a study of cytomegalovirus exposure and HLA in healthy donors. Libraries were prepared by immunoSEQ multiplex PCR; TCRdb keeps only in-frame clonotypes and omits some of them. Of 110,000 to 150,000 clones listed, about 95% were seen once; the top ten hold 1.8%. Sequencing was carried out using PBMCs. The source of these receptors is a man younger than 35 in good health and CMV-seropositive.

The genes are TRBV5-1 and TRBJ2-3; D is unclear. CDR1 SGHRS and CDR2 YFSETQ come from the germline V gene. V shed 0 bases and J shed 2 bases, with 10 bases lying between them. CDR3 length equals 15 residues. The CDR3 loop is CASSLGLTDTDTQYF. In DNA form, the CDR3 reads TGCGCCAGCAGCTTGGGTCTGACTGACACAGATACGCAGTATTTT.

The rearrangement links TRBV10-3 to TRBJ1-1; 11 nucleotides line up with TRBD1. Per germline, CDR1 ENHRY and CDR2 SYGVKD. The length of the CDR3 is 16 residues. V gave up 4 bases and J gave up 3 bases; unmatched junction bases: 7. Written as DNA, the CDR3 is TGTGCCATCAGTGGTGGGACAGGGGGTTCTGACACTGAAGCTTTCTTT. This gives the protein CAISGGTGGSDTEAFF.

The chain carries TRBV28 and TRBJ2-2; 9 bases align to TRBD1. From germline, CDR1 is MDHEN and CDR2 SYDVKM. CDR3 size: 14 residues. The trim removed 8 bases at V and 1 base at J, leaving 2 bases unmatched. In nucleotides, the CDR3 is TGTGCCAGCGCGGGACAGGGGAACACCGGGGAGCTGTTTTTT. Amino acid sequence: CASAGQGNTGELFF.

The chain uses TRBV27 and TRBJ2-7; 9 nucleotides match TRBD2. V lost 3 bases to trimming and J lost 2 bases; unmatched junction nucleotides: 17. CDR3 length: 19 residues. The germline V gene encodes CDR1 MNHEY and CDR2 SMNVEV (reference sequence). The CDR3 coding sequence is TGTGCCAGCAGTTTTTACCCGGGACTAGCTAAGTTGGTTACCTACGAGCAGTACTTC. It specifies CASSFYPGLAKLVTYEQYF.

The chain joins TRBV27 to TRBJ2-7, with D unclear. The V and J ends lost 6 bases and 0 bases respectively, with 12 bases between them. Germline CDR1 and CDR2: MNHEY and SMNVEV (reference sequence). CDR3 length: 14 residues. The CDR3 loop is CASRGQVSSYEQYF. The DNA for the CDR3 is TGTGCCAGCAGAGGCCAGGTGAGCTCCTACGAGCAGTACTTC.

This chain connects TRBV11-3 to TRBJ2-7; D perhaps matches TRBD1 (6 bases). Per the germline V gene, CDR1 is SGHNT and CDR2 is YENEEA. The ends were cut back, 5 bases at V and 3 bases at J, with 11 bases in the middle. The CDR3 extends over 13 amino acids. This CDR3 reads CASSPVDSYEQYF. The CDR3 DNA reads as TGTGCCAGCAGCCCCGTGGACAGCTACGAGCAGTACTTC.

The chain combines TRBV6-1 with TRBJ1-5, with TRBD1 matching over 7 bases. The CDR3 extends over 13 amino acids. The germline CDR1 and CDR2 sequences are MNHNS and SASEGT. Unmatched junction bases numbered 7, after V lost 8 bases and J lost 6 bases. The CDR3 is CASFVAGGQPQHF. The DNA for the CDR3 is TGTGCCAGCTTCGTGGCAGGGGGTCAGCCCCAGCATTTT.

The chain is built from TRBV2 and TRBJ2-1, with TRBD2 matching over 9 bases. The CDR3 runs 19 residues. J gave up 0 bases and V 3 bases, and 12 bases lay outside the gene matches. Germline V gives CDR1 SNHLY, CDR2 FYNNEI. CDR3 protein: CASSEYGGRARSSYNEQFF. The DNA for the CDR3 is TGTGCCAGCAGTGAGTATGGCGGGAGGGCGAGGAGCTCCTACAATGAGCAGTTCTTC.

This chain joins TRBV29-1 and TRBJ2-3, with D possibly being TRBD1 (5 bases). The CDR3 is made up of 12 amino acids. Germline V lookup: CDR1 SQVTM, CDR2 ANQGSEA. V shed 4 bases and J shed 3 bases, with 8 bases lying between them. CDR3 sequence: CSVGRETDTQYF. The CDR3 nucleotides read TGCAGCGTTGGCAGGGAAACAGATACGCAGTATTTT.

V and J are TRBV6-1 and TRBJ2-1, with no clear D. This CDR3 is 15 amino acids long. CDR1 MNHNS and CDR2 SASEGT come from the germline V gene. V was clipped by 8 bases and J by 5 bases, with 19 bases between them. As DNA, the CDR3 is TGTGCCAGCCCCGAGAGTGGCAGGTGGGACAATGAGCAGTTCTTC. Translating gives CASPESGRWDNEQFF.

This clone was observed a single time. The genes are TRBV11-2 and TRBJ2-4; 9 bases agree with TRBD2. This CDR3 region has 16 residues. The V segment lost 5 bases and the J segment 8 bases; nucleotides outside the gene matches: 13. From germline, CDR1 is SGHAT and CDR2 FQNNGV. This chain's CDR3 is CASSPPTHSGRDIQYF. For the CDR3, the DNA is TGTGCCAGCAGCCCACCGACACATAGCGGGAGAGACATTCAGTACTTC.

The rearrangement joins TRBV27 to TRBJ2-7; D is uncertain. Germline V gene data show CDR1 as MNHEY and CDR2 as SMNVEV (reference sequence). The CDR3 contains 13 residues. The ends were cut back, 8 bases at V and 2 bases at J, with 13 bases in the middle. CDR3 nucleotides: TGTGCCAGCTCCGTTAGCAGCGCCTACGAGCAGTACTTC. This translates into CASSVSSAYEQYF.

The CDR3 region has the DNA TGTGCCAGCAATGAGAGGAGTAGCAATCAGCCCCAGCATTTT. Encoded protein: CASNERSSNQPQHF. The genes are TRBV2 and TRBJ1-5, with D hard to call. The CDR3 contains 14 residues. The germline V gene encodes CDR1 SNHLY and CDR2 FYNNEI. The V end was cut by 7 bases, the J end by 0 bases, with 10 bases between.

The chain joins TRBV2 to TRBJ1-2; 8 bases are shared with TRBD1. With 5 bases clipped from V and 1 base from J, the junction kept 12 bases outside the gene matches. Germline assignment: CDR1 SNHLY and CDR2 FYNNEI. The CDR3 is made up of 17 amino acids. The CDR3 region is CASSKGTGAPYNYGYTF. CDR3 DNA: TGTGCCAGCAGTAAAGGGACAGGTGCACCTTATAACTATGGCTACACCTTC.

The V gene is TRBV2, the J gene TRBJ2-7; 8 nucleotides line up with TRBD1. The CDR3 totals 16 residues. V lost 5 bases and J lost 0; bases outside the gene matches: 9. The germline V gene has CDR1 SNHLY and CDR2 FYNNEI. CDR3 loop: CASSPTGTGLSYEQYF. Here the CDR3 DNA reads TGTGCCAGCAGTCCCACCGGGACAGGCCTCTCCTACGAGCAGTACTTC. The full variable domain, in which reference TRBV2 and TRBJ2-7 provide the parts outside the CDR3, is EPEVTQTPSHQVTQMGQEVILRCVPISNHLYFYWYRQILGQKVEFLVSFYNNEISEKSEIFDDQFSVERPDGSNFTLKIRSTKLEDSAMYFCASSPTGTGLSYEQYFGPGTRLTVT.

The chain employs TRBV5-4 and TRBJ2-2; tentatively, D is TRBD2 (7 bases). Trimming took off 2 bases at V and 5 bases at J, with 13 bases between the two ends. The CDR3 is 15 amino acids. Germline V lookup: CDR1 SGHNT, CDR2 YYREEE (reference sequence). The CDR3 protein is CASSFTGRGTGELFF. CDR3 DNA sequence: TGTGCCAGCAGCTTCACAGGGAGGGGGACCGGGGAGCTGTTTTTT.

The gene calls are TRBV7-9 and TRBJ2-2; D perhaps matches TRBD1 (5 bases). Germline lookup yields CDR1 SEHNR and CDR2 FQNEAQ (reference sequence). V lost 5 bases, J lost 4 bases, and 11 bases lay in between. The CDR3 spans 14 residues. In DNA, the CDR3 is TGTGCCAGCAGCCCCAGGGTGAGCACCGGGGAGCTGTTTTTT. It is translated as CASSPRVSTGELFF.

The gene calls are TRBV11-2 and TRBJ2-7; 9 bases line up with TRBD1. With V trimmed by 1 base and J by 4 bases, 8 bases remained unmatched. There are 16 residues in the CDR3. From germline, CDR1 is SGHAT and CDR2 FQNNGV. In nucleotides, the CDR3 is TGTGCCAGCAGCTTAGGGGGACAGGGTACGTGGTACGAGCAGTACTTC. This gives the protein CASSLGGQGTWYEQYF.

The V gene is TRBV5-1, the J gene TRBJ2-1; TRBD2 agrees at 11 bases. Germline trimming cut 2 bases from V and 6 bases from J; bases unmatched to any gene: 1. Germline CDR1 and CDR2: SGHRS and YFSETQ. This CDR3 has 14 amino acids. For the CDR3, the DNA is TGCGCCAGCAGCTTTAGCGGGAGGGCCAATGAGCAGTTCTTC. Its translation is CASSFSGRANEQFF.

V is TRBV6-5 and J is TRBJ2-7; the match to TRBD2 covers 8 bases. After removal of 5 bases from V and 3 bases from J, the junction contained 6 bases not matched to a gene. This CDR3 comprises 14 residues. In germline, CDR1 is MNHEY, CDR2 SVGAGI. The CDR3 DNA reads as TGTGCCAGCAGTCAAACTAGCGGTGGCTACGAGCAGTACTTC. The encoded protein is CASSQTSGGYEQYF.

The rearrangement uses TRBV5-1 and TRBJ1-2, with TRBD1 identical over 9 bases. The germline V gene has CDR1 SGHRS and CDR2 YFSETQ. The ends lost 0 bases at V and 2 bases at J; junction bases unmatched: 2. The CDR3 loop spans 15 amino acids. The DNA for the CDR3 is TGCGCCAGCAGCTTGGGGACAGGGGCCAACTATGGCTACACCTTC. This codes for CASSLGTGANYGYTF.

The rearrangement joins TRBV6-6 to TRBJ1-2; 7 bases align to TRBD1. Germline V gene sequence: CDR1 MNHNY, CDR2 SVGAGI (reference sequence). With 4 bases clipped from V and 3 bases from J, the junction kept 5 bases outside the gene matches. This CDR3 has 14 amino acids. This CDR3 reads CASSFDRDDYGYTF. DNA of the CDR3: TGTGCCAGCAGTTTCGACAGGGATGACTATGGCTACACCTTC.

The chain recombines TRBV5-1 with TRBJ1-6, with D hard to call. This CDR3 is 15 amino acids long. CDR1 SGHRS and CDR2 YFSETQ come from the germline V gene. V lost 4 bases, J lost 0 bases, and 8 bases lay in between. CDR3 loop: CASSLRISYNSPLHF. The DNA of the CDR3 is TGCGCCAGCAGCCTCAGGATCTCCTATAATTCACCCCTCCACTTT.

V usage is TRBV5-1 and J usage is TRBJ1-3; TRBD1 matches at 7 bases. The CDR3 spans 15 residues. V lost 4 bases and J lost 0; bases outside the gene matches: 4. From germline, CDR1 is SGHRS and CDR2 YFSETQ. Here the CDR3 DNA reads TGCGCCAGCAGCCCAGGACAGGACTCTGGAAACACCATATATTTT. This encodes CASSPGQDSGNTIYF.

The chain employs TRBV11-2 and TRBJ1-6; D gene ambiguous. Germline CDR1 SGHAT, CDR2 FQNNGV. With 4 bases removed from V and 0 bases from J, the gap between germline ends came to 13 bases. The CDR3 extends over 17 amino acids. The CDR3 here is CASSYASPLSYNSPLHF. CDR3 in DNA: TGTGCCAGCAGCTACGCCAGTCCGCTCTCCTATAATTCACCCCTCCACTTT.

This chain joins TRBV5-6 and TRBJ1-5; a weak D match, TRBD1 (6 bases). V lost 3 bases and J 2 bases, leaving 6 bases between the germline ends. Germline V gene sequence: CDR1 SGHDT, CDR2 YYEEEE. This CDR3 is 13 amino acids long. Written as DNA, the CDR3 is TGTGCCAGCAGCTCAGGGGGCAATCAGCCCCAGCATTTT. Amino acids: CASSSGGNQPQHF.